Listed below are T cell receptor beta chains from one sample, sequenced in a study of OX40 agonist ivuxolimab in advanced cancers. Clones were read by immunoSEQ multiplex PCR, and TCRdb kept only the in-frame ones, dropping some. The data hold approximately 70,000 clones, with roughly nine tenths observed a single time. Sequencing was performed on CD4+ or CD8+ T cells sorted from blood, taken in a trial of the OX40 agonist ivuxolimab. Receptor source: an adult with an advanced solid tumor such as melanoma, head and neck, liver or kidney cancer. Both conserved end residues are part of each CDR3. D genes are given only for firm matches. Size tells how often a clone was seen (once, few, many) or the class of an expanded clone, and some rows leave it out.

TRBV6-5	.	TRBJ2-1	TRBD2	CASRSGTSGYNEQFF	TGTGCCAGCAGGTCCGGGACTAGCGGGTACAATGAGCAGTTCTTC
TRBV9	.	TRBJ2-7	.	CASSVGGYSDEQYF	TGTGCCAGCAGCGTAGGAGGTTACTCGGACGAGCAGTACTTC
TRBV19	.	TRBJ1-4	.	CAGGKNRGNEKLFF	TGTGCCGGCGGCAAGAATCGAGGGAATGAAAAACTGTTTTTT
TRBV5-1	.	TRBJ2-4	TRBD2	CASNPTGGSGAKNIQYF	TGCGCCAGCAACCCCACTGGCGGGAGTGGAGCCAAAAACATTCAGTACTTC
TRBV1	.	TRBJ2-7	.	CTSSQDAPVQREGPDYEQYF	TGCACCAGCAGCCAAGATGCCCCCGTACAGCGGGAGGGCCCGGACTACGAGCAGTACTTC
TRBV28	.	TRBJ1-6	.	CASSFVDSGKSPLHF	TGTGCCAGCAGTTTCGTCGACAGCGGCAAATCACCCCTCCACTTT
TRBV9	.	TRBJ2-7	TRBD1	CASSNRQGPEQYF	TGTGCCAGCAGCAATAGACAGGGGCCCGAGCAGTACTTC
TRBV4-3	.	TRBJ1-1	.	CASSQEATPGREYTEAFF	TGCGCCAGCAGCCAAGAGGCGACCCCTGGGAGGGAGTACACTGAAGCTTTCTTT
TRBV2	.	TRBJ2-7	TRBD1	CASRKTTGSCEQYF	TGTGCCAGCAGAAAAACGACAGGGTCCTGCGAGCAGTACTTC
TRBV6-1	.	TRBJ2-2	.	CASSVERVNTGELFF	TGTGCCAGCAGTGTTGAACGGGTGAACACCGGGGAGCTGTTTTTT
TRBV7-3	.	TRBJ2-2	TRBD2	CASSALRSGRDTGELFF	TGTGCCAGCAGCGCCCTTAGGAGCGGGAGGGACACCGGGGAGCTGTTTTTT
TRBV7-9	.	TRBJ2-6	.	CASSLGAGANVLTF	TGTGCCAGCAGCCTGGGGGCTGGGGCCAACGTCCTGACTTTC
TRBV11-2	.	TRBJ2-5	.	CASSSLGYGETQYF	TGTGCCAGCAGTTCCCTAGGATACGGGGAGACCCAGTACTTC
TRBV28	.	TRBJ2-1	.	CASSLGRSSYNEQFF	TGTGCCAGCAGTTTAGGGCGGAGCTCCTACAATGAGCAGTTCTTC
TRBV2	.	TRBJ2-7	.	CASSAYSSYEQYF	TGTGCCAGCAGTGCGTACAGTTCCTACGAGCAGTACTTC
TRBV11-2	.	TRBJ2-2	.	CASSLGLRGTGELFF	TGTGCCAGCAGCTTAGGGCTTCGTGGCACCGGGGAGCTGTTTTTT
TRBV14	.	TRBJ2-1	.	CASSQVGGYNEQFF	TGTGCCAGCAGCCAGGTAGGCGGGTACAATGAGCAGTTCTTC
TRBV2	.	TRBJ2-1	.	CASSSERYNEQFF	TGTGCCAGCAGTAGCGAGCGCTACAATGAGCAGTTCTTC
TRBV10-2	.	TRBJ2-7	.	CASIPDGGSYEQYF	TGCGCCAGCATCCCCGATGGCGGAAGCTACGAGCAGTACTTC
TRBV25-1	few	TRBJ2-5	.	CASSEWDLLQTQYF	TGTGCCAGCAGTGAATGGGACCTCCTTCAGACCCAGTACTTC
TRBV7-9	.	TRBJ2-1	TRBD2	CASSLASGRALEQFF	TGTGCCAGCAGCTTAGCGAGCGGGAGGGCCCTTGAGCAGTTCTTC
TRBV7-7	.	TRBJ2-2	.	CASSLGPLSTGELFF	TGTGCTAGCAGCTTAGGGCCACTCAGCACCGGGGAGCTGTTTTTT
TRBV27	once	TRBJ1-4	.	CASSFGGATNEKLFF	TGTGCCAGCAGTTTTGGGGGAGCAACTAATGAAAAACTGTTTTTT
TRBV5-1	.	TRBJ2-2	.	CASSSQGYSGELFF	TGCGCCAGCAGCTCACAGGGATATAGCGGGGAGCTGTTTTTT
TRBV6-5	.	TRBJ2-3	TRBD2	CASSRTSGSGYTQYF	TGTGCCAGCAGCCGGACTAGCGGGAGTGGTTATACGCAGTATTTT
TRBV30	.	TRBJ1-5	.	CAWSDSVNQPQHF	TGTGCCTGGAGTGACAGCGTCAATCAGCCCCAGCATTTT
TRBV28	.	TRBJ2-7	TRBD2	CASSLQLAGAYEQYF	TGTGCCAGCAGTTTACAGCTAGCGGGTGCGTACGAGCAGTACTTC
TRBV15	.	TRBJ2-1	.	CATRAPGGPAYNEQFF	TGTGCCACCAGAGCCCCGGGCGGCCCCGCCTACAATGAGCAGTTCTTC
TRBV5-6	.	TRBJ1-1	.	CASSRTHNTEAFF	TGTGCCAGCAGCCGGACTCATAACACTGAAGCTTTCTTT
TRBV19	few	TRBJ2-5	.	CASKGDWPTEETQYF	TGTGCCAGTAAGGGAGATTGGCCAACTGAAGAGACCCAGTACTTC
TRBV5-6	.	TRBJ1-2	.	CASTSYDSNYGYTF	TGTGCCAGCACTTCGTACGACAGTAACTATGGCTACACCTTC
TRBV4-1	.	TRBJ2-7	.	CASSQQSGVYEQYF	TGCGCCAGCAGCCAACAATCCGGCGTCTACGAGCAGTACTTC
TRBV5-8	.	TRBJ2-7	TRBD1	CASDRLDRGYEQYF	TGTGCCAGCGATAGGCTGGACAGGGGATACGAGCAGTACTTC
TRBV13	.	TRBJ2-2	TRBD1	CASSLVGTENTGELFF	TGTGCCAGCAGCCTCGTCGGGACAGAGAACACCGGGGAGCTGTTTTTT
TRBV5-1	.	TRBJ1-5	.	CASSWDGSNQPQHF	TGCGCCAGCAGCTGGGACGGGTCTAATCAGCCCCAGCATTTT
TRBV28	few	TRBJ1-1	.	CASSLRDTEAFF	TGTGCCAGCAGTTTACGGGACACTGAAGCTTTCTTT
TRBV19	few	TRBJ2-5	.	CASNHRAQETQYF	TGTGCCAGTAATCACAGGGCCCAAGAGACCCAGTACTTC
TRBV5-4	.	TRBJ2-5	.	CASSSQGRRETQYF	TGTGCCAGCAGCTCACAGGGGAGGAGAGAGACCCAGTACTTC
TRBV11-1	.	TRBJ1-1	TRBD1	CASSPDRVPEAFF	TGTGCCAGCAGCCCAGACAGGGTACCTGAAGCTTTCTTT
TRBV25-1	.	TRBJ2-7	.	CASSDRGGRGYEQYF	TGTGCCAGCAGTGACCGAGGGGGGAGGGGCTACGAGCAGTACTTC
TRBV18	.	TRBJ2-7	TRBD2	CASSRATSGYEQYF	TGTGCCAGCTCACGAGCCACTAGCGGGTACGAGCAGTACTTC
TRBV4-3	.	TRBJ1-2	TRBD1	CASSQASGGWYGYTF	TGCGCCAGCAGCCAAGCGTCAGGGGGCTGGTATGGCTACACCTTC
TRBV6-5	few	TRBJ1-5	.	CASSRTYSNQPQHF	TGTGCCAGCAGTAGGACCTATAGCAATCAGCCCCAGCATTTT
TRBV7-2	.	TRBJ1-2	.	CASNQGSTHSYTF	TGTGCCAGCAACCAAGGGAGTACCCATAGCTACACCTTC
TRBV6-1	.	TRBJ1-2	TRBD1	CASSVRDRGPLYGYTF	TGTGCCAGCAGTGTCCGGGACAGGGGACCGCTGTATGGCTACACCTTC
TRBV19	.	TRBJ2-7	.	CASSTTITSLGEQYF	TGTGCCAGTAGTACCACCATAACTTCTCTCGGGGAGCAGTACTTC
TRBV9	.	TRBJ2-5	.	CASSVTGEYQETQYF	TGTGCCAGCAGCGTAACCGGGGAGTACCAAGAGACCCAGTACTTC
TRBV18	.	TRBJ2-7	TRBD1	CASSGQGAYEQYF	TGTGCCAGCTCGGGACAGGGGGCCTACGAGCAGTACTTC
TRBV19	.	TRBJ1-3	.	CASNSGTSGNTIYF	TGTGCCAGCAACTCCGGGACCTCCGGAAACACCATATATTTT
TRBV29-1	.	TRBJ2-7	TRBD2	CSASWGGEQYF	TGCAGCGCTTCTTGGGGGGGCGAGCAGTACTTC
TRBV5-1	.	TRBJ2-1	.	CASSTGNSYNEQFF	TGCGCCAGCAGTACCGGGAACTCCTACAATGAGCAGTTCTTC
TRBV11-3	.	TRBJ1-1	.	CASSLEGGSTEAFF	TGTGCCAGCAGCTTAGAGGGGGGGAGCACTGAAGCTTTCTTT
TRBV30	.	TRBJ1-4	.	CAWSPGVTTNEKLFF	TGTGCCTGGAGTCCAGGGGTTACAACTAATGAAAAACTGTTTTTT
TRBV7-3	.	TRBJ2-1	TRBD2	CASSFFSGSRGNEQFF	TGTGCCAGCAGCTTCTTTAGCGGGAGTAGAGGGAATGAGCAGTTCTTC
TRBV19	.	TRBJ2-7	.	CASRTGDSSYEQYF	TGTGCCAGTCGAACCGGGGATAGCTCCTACGAGCAGTACTTC
TRBV5-1	.	TRBJ2-7	.	CASSLESGAFRAYEQYF	TGCGCCAGCAGCTTGGAATCGGGGGCCTTCAGGGCCTACGAGCAGTACTTC
TRBV5-1	.	TRBJ2-1	TRBD1	CASKGGITGTGGYEQFF	TGCGCCAGCAAGGGAGGGATTACCGGGACAGGGGGCTACGAGCAGTTCTTC
TRBV11-2	.	TRBJ2-5	TRBD2	CASSLGRLAGVETQYF	TGTGCCAGCAGCTTAGGTCGACTAGCGGGAGTAGAGACCCAGTACTTC
TRBV6-4	.	TRBJ2-2	.	CASSARQAGELFF	TGTGCCAGCAGTGCTCGGCAGGCCGGGGAGCTGTTTTTT